These T cell receptor beta chains were read from a single sample in a study of control samples from healthy donors and cancer patients. Sequencing used immunoSEQ multiplex PCR; TCRdb keeps in-frame clones, though not all of them. Of about 120,000 clones in the sample, 70% to 90% were seen once. The sequenced sample consisted of blood. These receptors were taken from a man aged 40-49 years in good health. The CDR3 runs from the conserved cysteine through the conserved F or W. A D gene is named only where the DNA matches it firmly. Clone size is stated in some rows and not others, as once, few, many or a class when expanded.

d_call j_call clone_size v_call cdr3_nt cdr3_aa
NA TRBJ1-4 NA TRBV24-1 TGTGCCACTCAGGGATTTGGCAATGAAAAACTGTTTTTT CATQGFGNEKLFF
TRBD1 TRBJ1-5 NA TRBV19 TGTGCCAGCAGAAACAGGGGCGTAAGCAATCAGCCCCAGCATTTT CASRNRGVSNQPQHF
NA TRBJ1-6 NA TRBV25-1 TGTGCCAGCAGTGAATACGGCACCAGGAGCTCCTATAATTCACCCCTCCACTTT CASSEYGTRSSYNSPLHF
NA TRBJ2-7 NA TRBV12-3/TRBV12-4 TGTGCCAGCAGAAGTACTCACTACGAGCAGTACTTC CASRSTHYEQYF
TRBD1 TRBJ1-6 NA TRBV9 TGTGCCAGCAGCGTGGGACAGCCTAATTCACCCCTCCACTTT CASSVGQPNSPLHF
NA TRBJ1-3 NA TRBV12-3/TRBV12-4 TGTGCCAGCAGAGCCGATGGAAACACCATATATTTT CASRADGNTIYF
TRBD2 TRBJ2-1 NA TRBV5-4 TGTGCCAGCAGCTCCGGGACTAGCGGGGGCCGTCGAAATGAGCAGTTCTTC CASSSGTSGGRRNEQFF
NA TRBJ1-1 NA TRBV12-3/TRBV12-4 TGTGCCAGCAGTCTGGCGTGGAGGGCTTTCTTT CASSLAWRAFF
TRBD2 TRBJ2-2 once TRBV20-1 TGCAGTGCTAGTGAGCGGGGGACCCCAAACACCGGGGAGCTGTTTTTT CSASERGTPNTGELFF
NA TRBJ1-5 NA TRBV4-2 TGTGCCAGCAGCCAAGATTGGAGACAGAATATGGCCCAGCATTTT CASSQDWRQNMAQHF
TRBD2 TRBJ2-1 NA TRBV27 TGTGCCAGCAGTTTTGCCTCTAGCGGGGCGTACAATGAGCAGTTCTTC CASSFASSGAYNEQFF
NA TRBJ2-1 many TRBV30 TGTGCCTGGAGTGTTGGACTCTACAATGAGCAGTTCTTC CAWSVGLYNEQFF
TRBD1 TRBJ1-5 NA TRBV7-9 TGTGCCAGCAGCTTGGGACAGGGAAATCAGCCCCAGCATTTT CASSLGQGNQPQHF
NA TRBJ1-2 NA TRBV6-2/TRBV6-3 TGTGCCAGCAGTTTACAGCCCTGGGGCTATGGCTACACCTTC CASSLQPWGYGYTF
TRBD1 TRBJ1-1 NA TRBV19 TGTGCCAGTAGTTCAACAGGGGGCCTTGAAGCTTTCTTT CASSSTGGLEAFF
TRBD1 TRBJ2-7 NA TRBV7-9 TGTGCCAGCAGCCAGGCAGGGGGCTACGAGCAGTACTTC CASSQAGGYEQYF
NA TRBJ1-5 NA TRBV4-1 TGCGCCAGCAGCCAAGAATCCCAGGGAAATCAGCCCCAGCATTTT CASSQESQGNQPQHF
TRBD2 TRBJ2-7 NA TRBV14 TGTGCCAGCAGCCGACTAGCGGCGACTTACTACGAGCAGTACTTC CASSRLAATYYEQYF
TRBD1 TRBJ1-4 NA TRBV5-1 TGCGCCAGCAGCTTCCAGGGGGGAGGTGAAAAACTGTTTTTT CASSFQGGGEKLFF
NA TRBJ1-5 NA TRBV5-8 TGTGCCAGCAGCTTCAGACAGAGTAGCAATCAGCCCCAGCATTTT CASSFRQSSNQPQHF
TRBD1 TRBJ2-7 NA TRBV9 TGTGCCAGCAGCCCCCATGGGTATACAGGGGCCCTCGGAACCTACGAGCAGTACTTC CASSPHGYTGALGTYEQYF
NA TRBJ1-4 NA TRBV6-6 TGTGCCAGCAGTGGTGAAAAACTGTTTTTT CASSGEKLFF
NA TRBJ2-7 NA TRBV5-5 TGTGCCAGCAGCTTGGGGCAGTCTAAGTCGGGCGAGCAGTACTTC CASSLGQSKSGEQYF
NA TRBJ1-2 NA TRBV3-1/TRBV3-2 TGTGCCAGCAGCCAAGAGTCCACGCGTGGCTACACCTTC CASSQESTRGYTF
TRBD2 TRBJ2-5 NA TRBV4-3 TGCGCCAGCAGCCAAGATATGGGGACTAGGGAGACCCAGTACTTC CASSQDMGTRETQYF
TRBD1 TRBJ1-3 NA TRBV28 TGTGCCAGCAGTCCCCTACAGGGGTCTGGAAACACCATATATTTT CASSPLQGSGNTIYF
NA TRBJ2-1 NA TRBV21-1 TGTGCCAGCAGCAAAGAGGTGGGCAGATGGAAATACAATGAGCAGTTCTTC CASSKEVGRWKYNEQFF
NA TRBJ1-2 NA TRBV3-1/TRBV3-2 TGTGCCAGCAGCCATTTCCAGGGAGGCTATGGCTACACCTTC CASSHFQGGYGYTF
NA TRBJ2-1 NA TRBV30 TGTGCCTGGACCGGGACTTTAGATGAGCAGTTCTTC CAWTGTLDEQFF
NA TRBJ1-2 few TRBV12-5 TGTGCTAGTGGTTTGGTACTTGGGCAGGCGCCTAGGGGCTACACCTTC CASGLVLGQAPRGYTF
NA TRBJ1-5 NA TRBV4-1 TGCGCCAGCAGCCACTTACAGGGAATTGCCAATCAGCCCCAGCATTTT CASSHLQGIANQPQHF
NA TRBJ1-4 NA TRBV4-1 TGCGCCAGCAGCCCCGACCGAAACCCAAATGAAAAACTGTTTTTT CASSPDRNPNEKLFF
NA TRBJ2-3 NA TRBV7-3 TGTGCCAGCAGCTCTCTTGGCGGGGTAGCAGATACGCAGTATTTT CASSSLGGVADTQYF
NA TRBJ1-2 NA TRBV7-9 TGTGCCAGCAGCCCCGGGCCATCAAGCCCCAACTATGGCTACACCTTC CASSPGPSSPNYGYTF
NA TRBJ1-1 NA TRBV5-1 TGCGCCAGCAGCTTACAGGAGAACACTGAAGCTTTCTTT CASSLQENTEAFF
NA TRBJ2-7 NA TRBV12-5 TGTGCTAGTGGTTTGGGCATCTACGAGCAGTACTTC CASGLGIYEQYF
TRBD1 TRBJ1-3 once TRBV5-1 TGCGCCAGCAGCTTGGCAGGGGGCCAAGGAAACACCATATATTTT CASSLAGGQGNTIYF
NA TRBJ1-1 NA TRBV5-6 TGTGCCAGCAGCTTGGGCACTGAAGCTTTCTTT CASSLGTEAFF
NA TRBJ1-3 NA TRBV30 TGTGCCTGGCGTTCTACATTCTCTGGAAACACCATATATTTT CAWRSTFSGNTIYF
NA TRBJ1-2 once TRBV12-3/TRBV12-4 TGTGCCAGCAGTTTATCCGACTATGGCTACACCTTC CASSLSDYGYTF
TRBD2 TRBJ2-2 NA TRBV5-1 TGCGCCAGCACCCCGGGTTTGCGGGGGTTTGCCGGGGAGCTGTTTTTT CASTPGLRGFAGELFF
TRBD2 TRBJ2-3 NA TRBV6-4 TGTGCCAGCAGTGACGGGACTAGCGGGGGGGCAGATACGCAGTATTTT CASSDGTSGGADTQYF
NA TRBJ2-5 NA TRBV6-4 TGTGCCAGCCAAGAGCGGGAGACCCAGTACTTC CASQERETQYF
TRBD1 TRBJ1-1 NA TRBV5-4 TGTGCCAGCAGCTTTACAGGGGGCGCGTGGGACACTGAAGCTTTCTTT CASSFTGGAWDTEAFF
NA TRBJ1-1 NA TRBV2 TGTGCCAGCAGTGGGAGAATGAACACTGAAGCTTTCTTT CASSGRMNTEAFF
NA TRBJ2-7 NA TRBV5-8 TGTGCCAGCACCGATCGGGGTCTGGCTAGTGCCGAGCAGTACTTC CASTDRGLASAEQYF
NA TRBJ1-2 NA TRBV5-1 TGCGCCAGCAGCTTTTTTCCGTCGGACAGCAACTATGGCTACACCTTC CASSFFPSDSNYGYTF
NA TRBJ2-3 NA TRBV2 TGTGCCAGCAGTGGTTGGGGACTGTCCTATTTT CASSGWGLSYF
NA TRBJ2-7 NA TRBV5-4 TGTGCCAGCAGCGACCGGACACATTACGAGCAGTACTTC CASSDRTHYEQYF
TRBD1 TRBJ2-7 NA TRBV5-4 TGTGCCAGCAGCTCCGGGACAGCCAGCTACGAGCAGTACTTC CASSSGTASYEQYF
NA TRBJ2-1 NA TRBV5-1 TGCGCCAGCAGCCATGGGACACCATCCTACAATGAGCAGTTCTTC CASSHGTPSYNEQFF
TRBD2 TRBJ2-3 NA TRBV25-1 TGTGCCAGCAGTGAACTAGCGGGGGATACGCAGTATTTT CASSELAGDTQYF
NA TRBJ2-7 NA TRBV13 TGTGCCAGCAGCTTAGGAGACATAGGGAACGAGCAGTACTTC CASSLGDIGNEQYF